A single sample is the source of the 3 T cell receptor beta chains below, sequenced in a study of identical twins. Each CDR3 protein gets one entry after TCRdb re-called the 5' RACE reads with MiXCR. The profile shows 350,000 to 400,000 distinct CDR3 sequences, 8.5% to 10% of them singletons. The sample taken for sequencing was naive T cells sorted from blood. The receptor source for this set is a woman between 50 and 59 years old in good health.

This clonotype was counted between two and nine times. V and J are TRBV20-1 and TRBJ1-1; no reliable D call. The CDR3 runs to 11 residues. V was cut by 5 bases and J by 2 bases, with 6 bases left in between. The germline V gene encodes CDR1 DFQATT and CDR2 SNEGSKA (reference sequence). CDR3 region: CSAGPNTEAFF. The CDR3 region has the DNA TGCAGTGCTGGGCCTAACACTGAAGCTTTCTTT.

V and J are TRBV7-6 and TRBJ2-1; TRBD2 matches 8 bases. Germline-derived CDR1 and CDR2 are SGHVS and FNYEAQ. CDR3 size: 16 residues. Trimming removed 4 bases from V and 0 bases from J; junction bases left unmatched: 5. The CDR3 reads CASSSPSGSSYNEQFF. In nucleotides, the CDR3 is TGTGCCAGCAGCTCCCCGAGCGGGAGCTCCTACAATGAGCAGTTCTTC. The full variable domain, rest sourced from reference TRBV7-6 and TRBJ2-1, is GAGVSQSPRYKVTKRGQDVALRCDPISGHVSLYWYRQALGQGPEFLTYFNYEAQQDKSGLPNDRFSAERPEGSISTLTIQRTEQRDSAMYRCASSSPSGSSYNEQFFGPGTRLTVL.

The gene calls are TRBV12-3 or TRBV12-4 and TRBJ1-1; D is ambiguous. V gave up 1 base and J gave up 5 bases, with 14 bases separating them. This CDR3 region has 15 residues. CDR3: CASSLGQAGGTEAFF. CDR3 coding DNA: TGTGCCAGCAGTTTAGGCCAGGCAGGAGGGACTGAAGCTTTCTTT.